This T cell receptor beta chain was recorded in a study of shared clonotypes between healthy human individuals (TCRdb year 2020). Study-level background: The cohort included three men and two women between 18 and 49 years of age. For each donor, CD4 naive and CD4 memory were each given three plates, CD8 naive was given two plates, and CD8 memory was given one plate. Leukapheresis yielded between about 0.9 and 8.9 billion PBMCs per donor. The study deeply sequenced blood TCR repertoires of several healthy adults to estimate repertoire size and the extent of clonotype sharing between individuals. To increase sequencing depth and limit assay-specific biases, different laboratories used diverse techniques to prepare libraries and sequence TCR repertoires. General findings and caveats noted by the study authors: Sampling was limited to blood, and TCR repertoires in tissue likely differ from TCR repertoires in blood. Even with the large sequencing depth, rarefaction of the sorted-subset datasets indicated that sequencing was incomplete. Compared with non-shared clonotypes, the clonotypes found in all four sorted-subset donors had higher generation probabilities. Because the study included a small number of donors, the genetic and exposure-history diversity represented was limited. Pairwise subsampling indicated that sequencing depth was expected to affect the degree of clonotype sharing among donors. Naive subsets generally had larger estimated clonotype richness than memory subsets did. Around 5.4% of naive CD4, roughly 3.6% of naive CD8, approximately 2% of memory CD4, and more than 0.35% of memory CD8 clonotypes were shared across several donors.

The donors were healthy, HIV-negative adults who had no recently reported acute infections or vaccinations. Every donor was a Caucasian adult living in Nashville, Tennessee, USA. CD4+ T cells were enriched by magnetic negative selection; naive cells were then positively selected on CD45RA, and the negative fraction formed the memory subset. Blood was obtained by leukapheresis, after which PBMCs were separated by Ficoll-Histopaque density gradient centrifugation and cryopreserved in liquid nitrogen vapor phase. Analytical flow cytometry was used to check the purity and quantity of each magnetically sorted T cell population. Each sorted fraction had its genomic DNA isolated and then quantified by UV absorbance on a Nanodrop 2000c. CDR1 and CDR2 (KGHSH, LQKENI) derive from the germline V gene. The cysteine opens and the phenylalanine closes a CDR3 of 15 amino acids. Only CDR3 DNA remains: 45 bases, in frame from the first base. Compared with germline, V lacks 4 bases and J lacks 6 bases; bases without a gene match: 11.

Concerning this clone itself: What this receptor recognizes is not known. No clone much larger than this one lies a single base away; base qualities are absent.

Using the deep immunoSEQ assay, multiplex PCR amplified TCR CDR3 regions from genomic DNA. Extracted genomic DNA from each cell subset was spread evenly across all wells of several immunoSEQ 96-well plates, with each plate serving as a replicate. Each replicate PCR for sorted subsets received roughly 200 ng genomic DNA, equal to tens of thousands of T cell genomes. Purified libraries were measured with a Qubit 3.0 fluorometer, size-checked on a Bioanalyzer 2100, and measured again with the KAPA Library Quantification kit. Every immunoSEQ 96-well plate was sequenced on a dedicated single-read 150-cycle Illumina NextSeq 550 flow cell. The original pipeline was this. Because the immunoSEQ output held only junctional sequences and lacked quality scores, the filtering could not match the filtering applied to full-length reads. Sequences were annotated with PyIR, a Python wrapper for IgBLAST v1.9, using IMGT germline references to assign V/J genes and CDR3. Reads were filtered out if the reads had weak V/J assignments (E-value above 1e-6), no CDR3, stop codons, out-of-frame junctions, or ambiguous translated residues. V3J clonotypes were defined by identical inferred V gene, J gene, and CDR3 amino acid sequence. The percentage overlap between two repertoires was calculated by dividing the number of shared unique clonotypes by the size of the smaller repertoire. Richness of each repertoire was evaluated using RTK rarefaction, the Chao1 estimator, and Recon v2.1 estimates of unobserved clonotypes. Generation probabilities were computed with OLGA for all TCRbeta clonotypes obtained by the gDNA method from several donors. Entries here come from immuneACCESS through TCRdb and include only in-frame sequences with V and J called. Some clones fail to appear in such tables; in the studies checked, an unresolved V gene covers under half of the shortfall, and the cause of the remainder is unknown. V and J calls and clone size are copied from that table; D and trimming were computed from the DNA. Counted in this sample were about 1.5 million clones; about 96% of them appeared once. The ten largest clones add up to 1% to 1.5% of the sample.

The sequencing sample was made of naive CD4+ T cells sorted from blood. The cell subset or site label of this sample denotes: CD45RA+ positively selected. This sequence uses TRBV18 and TRBJ1-2; 7 bases in between match TRBD1. The clonotype originates from a man aged 25-45 years in good health. The CDR3 protein is CASSLKKGGPNGYTF. The nucleotides read TGTGCCAGCTCACTAAAGAAAGGGGGCCCAAATGGCTACACCTTC.